Below, 26 T cell receptor beta chains from the same sample are listed, as sequenced in a study of cytomegalovirus exposure and HLA in healthy donors. The PCR had 60 Vbeta and 13 Jbeta primers. Sequenced by immunoSEQ multiplex PCR; TCRdb stores in-frame clones only, minus some. The repertoire includes 200,000 or so clones, roughly 80% of them detected once, and roughly 6% sits in the top ten. Material for sequencing was PBMCs. The origin of the receptors is a woman aged 45-65 years in good health and CMV-seropositive.

The gene calls are TRBV28 and TRBJ1-6, with D possibly TRBD1 on 6 matching bases. Germline-derived CDR1 and CDR2 are MDHEN and SYDVKM. This CDR3 has 16 amino acids. Deletions cut 3 bases from V and 16 bases from J, with 25 bases between. This CDR3 is CASSLSLAGAPHSLHF. In DNA form, the CDR3 reads TGTGCCAGCAGTTTGAGTTTGGCGGGGGCACCTCATTCTCTCCACTTT.

V gene TRBV28 combines with J gene TRBJ1-3; maybe TRBD1 (6 bases). V lost 1 base and J lost 3, with 13 bases in between. Germline CDR1 MDHEN, CDR2 SYDVKM. This CDR3 has 16 residues. CDR3 loop: CASSLSGGGGGNTIYF. DNA for the CDR3: TGTGCCAGCAGTTTATCGGGAGGGGGGGGTGGAAACACCATATATTTT.

This chain joins TRBV10-3 and TRBJ2-7, with D maybe TRBD2 (6 bases). This CDR3 comprises 15 residues. Germline CDR1 and CDR2: ENHRY and SYGVKD. The V and J ends lost 4 bases and 3 bases respectively, with 16 bases between them. Here the CDR3 reads CAISAAQDYHYEQYF. The DNA of the CDR3 is TGTGCCATCAGTGCCGCCCAGGACTATCACTACGAGCAGTACTTC.

With respect to this clone: A junction end diverges from the germline sequence, so it may reflect a read error. The V and J genes are TRBV7-9 and TRBJ2-7; TRBD1 is a possible D gene (5 bases). The CDR3 consists of 11 residues. Germline V gives CDR1 SEHNR, CDR2 FQNEAQ (reference sequence). CDR3 sequence (DNA): TGTTCCAGTAAGGGGTACGACGAGCAGTACTTC. This gives the protein CSSKGYDEQYF.

On this clone: This CDR3 is also generated by other DNA sequences in the sample. The J gene is TRBJ2-2, the V gene TRBV28, with D possibly matching TRBD2 (6 bases). Between the trimmed V and J ends, which lost 2 bases and 4 bases, there was a span of 11 bases. This CDR3 is built from 15 residues. Germline CDR1 MDHEN, CDR2 SYDVKM. The CDR3 nucleotides read TGTGCCAGCAGTTTAGGGGGTAGCGGCACCGGGGAGCTGTTTTTT. Residues: CASSLGGSGTGELFF.

Concerning this clone itself: This specimen includes other DNA sequences encoding the same CDR3. J is TRBJ1-1 and V is TRBV6-5, with 11 positions matching TRBD1. Germline assignment: CDR1 MNHEY and CDR2 SVGAGI. Trimming took 6 bases from V and 8 from J; bases not matched to a gene: 5. This CDR3 has 13 residues. CDR3 amino acids: CASRRDRGTEAFF. CDR3 DNA: TGTGCCAGCAGAAGGGACAGGGGGACCGAAGCTTTCTTT.

This clone was found once. The CDR3, as DNA: TGTGCCAGCAGTCCCCCGGGCAGGGGAATTGAAAAACTGTTTTTT. Translating gives CASSPPGRGIEKLFF. The chain joins TRBV27 to TRBJ1-4, with D perhaps TRBD1 (6 bases). Trimming shortened V by 5 bases and J by 7 bases, and 17 bases separated the two germline ends. There are 15 residues in the CDR3. Per germline, CDR1 MNHEY and CDR2 SMNVEV (reference sequence).

This clone occurred a few times. The chain has TRBV7-2 and TRBJ2-5, with TRBD2 matching over 8 bases. V gave up 1 base and J gave up 0 bases; unmatched junction bases: 7. CDR1 and CDR2 (germline): SGHTA, FQGNSA. CDR3 size: 17 residues. CDR3 DNA sequence: TGTGCCAGCAGCTTAGTGGCCGGCGGGGGGTACCAAGAGACCCAGTACTTC. It encodes CASSLVAGGGYQETQYF.

This chain joins TRBV4-1 and TRBJ2-2, with TRBD2 as a possible D gene (6 bases). This CDR3 has 14 residues. V lost 0 bases and J lost 7, with 9 bases in between. CDR1 is MGHRA and CDR2 is YSYEKL in the germline V gene. CDR3 loop: CASSQEGTYGELFF. CDR3 in DNA: TGCGCCAGCAGCCAAGAGGGGACTTACGGGGAGCTGTTTTTT.

The V and J genes are TRBV28 and TRBJ1-2; possible D gene TRBD1, 5 bases. The CDR3 has 13 residues. With 6 bases removed from V and 8 bases from J, the gap between germline ends came to 16 bases. CDR1 is MDHEN and CDR2 is SYDVKM in the germline V gene. The CDR3 sequence: CASSHRTSEGYTF. The CDR3 coding sequence is TGTGCCAGCAGCCACAGGACGAGTGAAGGCTACACCTTC.

The count of this clone is one. V is TRBV11-2 and J is TRBJ1-3; D possibly corresponds to TRBD1 (5 bases). V gave up 6 bases and J gave up 0 bases, with 12 bases separating them. The V gene's germline CDR1 is SGHAT and CDR2 FQNNGV. This CDR3 contains 15 residues. The CDR3 coding sequence is TGTGCCAGCAGTACCGGGGGGTACTCTGGAAACACCATATATTTT. Its protein product is CASSTGGYSGNTIYF.

This chain joins TRBV5-6 and TRBJ2-3; D is possibly TRBD2 (5 bases). This CDR3 comprises 13 residues. V was pared by 3 bases and J by 4 bases, with 9 bases between. CDR1 is SGHDT, CDR2 YYEEEE, per germline. The CDR3 here is CASSSQLADTQYF. CDR3 DNA sequence: TGTGCCAGCAGCTCGCAACTAGCAGATACGCAGTATTTT. The full variable domain, with the rest looked up from reference TRBV5-6 and TRBJ2-3, is DAGVTQSPTHLIKTRGQQVTLRCSPKSGHDTVSWYQQALGQGPQFIFQYYEEEERQRGNFPDRFSGHQFPNYSSELNVNALLLGDSALYLCASSSQLADTQYFGPGTRLTVL.

CDR3: CAWTGTANEKLFF. The CDR3 DNA is TGTGCCTGGACCGGGACAGCAAATGAAAAACTGTTTTTT. The chain is built from TRBV30 and TRBJ1-4, with 7 bases lining up with TRBD1. The CDR3 is 13 residues long. Germline V lookup: CDR1 GTSNPN, CDR2 SVGIG (reference sequence). Trimming took 4 bases from V and 5 from J; bases not matched to a gene: 4.

V is TRBV5-8 and J is TRBJ2-7; the D gene is possibly TRBD2 (6 bases). Per germline, CDR1 SGHTS and CDR2 YDEGEE. The CDR3 has 14 residues. Deletions cut 2 bases from V and 5 bases from J, with 14 bases between. Here the CDR3 DNA reads TGTGCCAGCAGCTTAGCCGGGGGTAGCAACGAGCAGTACTTC. Translating it yields CASSLAGGSNEQYF.

This clone was seen a single time. The chain recombines TRBV19 with TRBJ2-7; 14 bases are a match to TRBD2. The germline V gene has CDR1 LNHDA and CDR2 SQIVND (reference sequence). With V trimmed by 5 bases and J by 8 bases, 8 bases remained unmatched. CDR3 length equals 15 residues. The CDR3 sequence is CASSPPGLAGAKQYF. CDR3 nucleotide sequence: TGTGCCAGTAGTCCACCGGGACTAGCGGGAGCCAAGCAGTACTTC.

V gene TRBV7-2 combines with J gene TRBJ2-2; 10 nucleotides line up with TRBD1. This CDR3 comprises 15 residues. J gave up 5 bases and V 1 base, and 1 base lay outside the gene matches. From germline, CDR1 is SGHTA and CDR2 FQGNSA. The CDR3 loop is CASSLEGQGTGELFF. In nucleotides, the CDR3 is TGTGCCAGCAGCTTAGAGGGACAGGGGACCGGGGAGCTGTTTTTT.

This clone was recorded only once. The chain recombines TRBV7-2 with TRBJ2-2; D gene unclear. Germline V gene sequence: CDR1 SGHTA, CDR2 FQGNSA. There are 14 residues in the CDR3. V lost 3 bases to trimming and J lost 7 bases, with 12 bases between them. The CDR3 DNA is TGTGCCAGCAGCTTTGCCCGGGTCGGCGGGGAGCTGTTTTTT. It codes for CASSFARVGGELFF.

The V call is TRBV11-2, the J call TRBJ2-3, with TRBD2 matching 8 bases. Trimming took 1 base from V and 4 from J; bases not matched to a gene: 4. The CDR3 sequence is 15 residues long. CDR1 is SGHAT and CDR2 is FQNNGV in the germline V gene. The CDR3 spells CASSLVNGRADTQYF. CDR3 nucleotide sequence: TGTGCCAGCAGCTTAGTAAACGGGAGGGCAGATACGCAGTATTTT.

The chain carries TRBV6-1 and TRBJ2-5; 7 bases match TRBD1. CDR1 and CDR2 from the germline V gene are MNHNS and SASEGT. The CDR3 has 17 residues. V was clipped by 4 bases and J by 2 bases; unmatched bases: 13. In DNA, the CDR3 is TGTGCCAGCAGTGTACCGCGCCTGGACAGGAGACAAGAGACCCAGTACTTC. Its translation: CASSVPRLDRRQETQYF.

This chain links TRBV28 with TRBJ2-7; 9 bases map to TRBD2. J lost 4 bases, V lost 1 base, and 5 bases had no gene match. Germline lookup yields CDR1 MDHEN and CDR2 SYDVKM. The CDR3 is made up of 15 amino acids. For the CDR3, the DNA is TGTGCCAGCAGTTTATTCGCGGGGGGGAGTTACGAGCAGTACTTC. Its translation is CASSLFAGGSYEQYF. Using reference TRBV28 and TRBJ2-7 for the parts outside the CDR3, the full variable domain is DVKVTQSSRYLVKRTGEKVFLECVQDMDHENMFWYRQDPGLGLRLIYFSYDVKMKEKGDIPEGYSVSREKKERFSLILESASTNQTSMYLCASSLFAGGSYEQYFGPGTRLTVT.

V is TRBV5-4 and J is TRBJ1-2; 8 positions match TRBD1. The CDR3 length is 16 residues. Germline lookup yields CDR1 SGHNT and CDR2 YYREEE (reference sequence). Losses at the gene ends were 4 bases for V and 3 bases for J; bases not matched to a gene: 11. This chain's CDR3 is CASSKDREEIYYGYTF. Written as DNA, the CDR3 is TGTGCCAGCAGCAAGGACAGGGAGGAGATATACTATGGCTACACCTTC.

This clone was seen a single time. The rearrangement joins TRBV6-5 to TRBJ1-2; TRBD1 matches at 7 bases. Germline V gene sequence: CDR1 MNHEY, CDR2 SVGAGI. The CDR3 loop spans 13 amino acids. V trimming: 6 bases; J trimming: 7 bases; junction bases outside the gene matches: 8. The CDR3 DNA reads TGTGCCAGCAGCAAAGACAGGGCAGGTGGCTACACCTTC. It yields the protein CASSKDRAGGYTF.

The rearrangement uses TRBV10-2 and TRBJ2-7; weak D call: TRBD1 (6 bases). There are 14 residues in the CDR3. Germline CDR1 is WSHSY and CDR2 is SAAADI. V shed 6 bases and J shed 2 bases, with 14 bases lying between them. The CDR3 region is CASRGSGQPYEQYF. CDR3 DNA: TGCGCCAGCAGGGGATCTGGACAGCCCTACGAGCAGTACTTC.

The chain has TRBV27 and TRBJ1-6; 12 bases align to TRBD1. Unmatched junction bases numbered 11, after V lost 6 bases and J lost 8 bases. The CDR3 has 17 residues. The germline V gene has CDR1 MNHEY and CDR2 SMNVEV (reference sequence). The CDR3: CASSSTGTGGGYSPLHF. The CDR3 region has the DNA TGTGCCAGCAGCTCCACCGGGACAGGGGGCGGATATTCACCCCTCCACTTT.

The rearrangement uses TRBV27 and TRBJ1-2; 7 positions agree with TRBD1. V shed 10 bases, J shed 3 bases, and the junction held 8 bases outside the gene matches. CDR1 is MNHEY, CDR2 SMNVEV, per germline (reference sequence). This CDR3 is built from 13 residues. The CDR3 is CATSTGRDYGYTF. The CDR3 coding sequence is TGTGCCACCTCGACAGGGCGAGACTATGGCTACACCTTC.

The chain links TRBV27 to TRBJ2-3; 7 bases fit TRBD2. The CDR3 is 15 amino acids. Germline trimming cut 7 bases from V and 4 bases from J; bases unmatched to any gene: 11. Germline CDR1 MNHEY, CDR2 SMNVEV (reference sequence). CDR3 sequence: CASTKPRTSPDTQYF. The CDR3 bases are TGTGCCAGCACTAAGCCTCGGACTAGTCCAGATACGCAGTATTTT.